One sample yielded the 3 T cell receptor beta chains listed below, sequenced in a study of response to subunit inactivated influenza vaccine (dated by TCRdb to the late 2010s). Libraries were constructed by RT-PCR. TCRdb lists the instrument as Illumina HiSeq 2500. The public reads were reprocessed in TCRdb via fastp at Q25 and MiXCR, keeping in-frame beta chains. Each entry is one CDR3 protein sequence, shown with its most common DNA and genes. This sample is represented by some 500,000 distinct CDR3 sequences; approximately 17% of them were singletons. The ten top clones hold approximately 3% of the sample. This specimen consisted of CD4+ T cells sorted from PBMCs, obtained less than 30 months after vaccination. The receptor source for this set is a man aged 50-75 years who received an inactivated influenza vaccine. Donor details come from another sample of the same person, matched by shared clones.

The table lists this clonotype with a few counts. This rearrangement joins TRBV6-1 to TRBJ2-7; TRBD1 agrees at 10 bases. CDR3 size: 13 residues. The V segment lost 7 bases and the J segment 3 bases; nucleotides outside the gene matches: 3. Germline V CDR1 and CDR2: MNHNS, SASEGT. CDR3 sequence: CASTRTGGYEQYF. The DNA for the CDR3 is TGTGCCAGCACCCGGACAGGGGGCTACGAGCAGTACTTC.

The V call is TRBV7-2, the J call TRBJ2-1, with 10 bases aligning to TRBD1. In germline, CDR1 is SGHTA, CDR2 FQGNSA. Trimming at V came to 1 base and at J to 7 bases, leaving 4 bases not matched to a gene. This CDR3 has 15 residues. CDR3 nucleotides: TGTGCCAGCAGCTTAGTGGCGGGACAGGGGAATGAGCAGTTCTTC. This gives the protein CASSLVAGQGNEQFF.

In its sample, this clonotype was seen a few times. The chain employs TRBV5-1 and TRBJ2-7, with a weak D call TRBD1 (5 bases). The V end was cut by 4 bases, the J end by 3 bases, with 11 bases between. The CDR3 length is 13 residues. Germline CDR1 and CDR2: SGHRS and YFSETQ. The CDR3 reads CASSPQGNYEQYF. CDR3 sequence (DNA): TGCGCCAGCAGCCCGCAGGGAAACTACGAGCAGTACTTC. Full variable domain (outside the CDR3, taken from reference TRBV5-1 and TRBJ2-7): KAGVTQTPRYLIKTRGQQVTLSCSPISGHRSVSWYQQTPGQGLQFLFEYFSETQRNKGNFPGRFSGRQFSNSRSEMNVSTLELGDSALYLCASSPQGNYEQYFGPGTRLTVT.